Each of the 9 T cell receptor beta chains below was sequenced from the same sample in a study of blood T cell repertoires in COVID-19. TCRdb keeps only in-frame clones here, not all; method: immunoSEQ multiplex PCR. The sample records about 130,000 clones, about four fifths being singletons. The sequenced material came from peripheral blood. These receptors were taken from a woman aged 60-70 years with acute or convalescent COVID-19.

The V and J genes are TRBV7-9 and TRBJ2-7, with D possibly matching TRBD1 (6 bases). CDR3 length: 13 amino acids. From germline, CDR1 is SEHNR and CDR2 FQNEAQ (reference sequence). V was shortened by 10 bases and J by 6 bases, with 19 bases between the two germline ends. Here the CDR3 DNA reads TGTGCCACCAGGGGAGTTGAGGTTCGCGAGCAGTACTTC. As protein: CATRGVEVREQYF. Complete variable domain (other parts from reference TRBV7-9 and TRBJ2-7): DTGVSQNPRHKITKRGQNVTFRCDPISEHNRLYWYRQTLGQGPEFLTYFQNEAQLEKSRLLSDRFSAERPKGSFSTLEIQRTEQGDSAMYLCATRGVEVREQYFGPGTRLTVT.

The CDR3 DNA reads TGTGCCTGGAGTCAACGCGGGACAGGGGGAAGAACTGAAGCTTTCTTT. Residues: CAWSQRGTGGRTEAFF. The chain is built from TRBV30 and TRBJ1-1; 11 bases fit TRBD1. CDR3 length equals 16 residues. The J segment lost 5 bases and the V segment lost 2 bases, leaving 10 bases of the junction unmatched. Germline lookup yields CDR1 GTSNPN and CDR2 SVGIG (reference sequence).

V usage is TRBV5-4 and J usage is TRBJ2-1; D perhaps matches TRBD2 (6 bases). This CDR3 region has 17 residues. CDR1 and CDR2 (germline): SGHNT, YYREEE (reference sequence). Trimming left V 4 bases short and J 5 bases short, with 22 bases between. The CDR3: CASSPAVGTPHHNEQFF. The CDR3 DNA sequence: TGTGCCAGCAGCCCAGCGGTCGGGACTCCCCATCACAATGAGCAGTTCTTC. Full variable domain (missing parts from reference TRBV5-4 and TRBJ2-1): ETGVTQSPTHLIKTRGQQVTLRCSSQSGHNTVSWYQQALGQGPQFIFQYYREEENGRGNFPPRFSGLQFPNYSSELNVNALELDDSALYLCASSPAVGTPHHNEQFFGPGTRLTVL.

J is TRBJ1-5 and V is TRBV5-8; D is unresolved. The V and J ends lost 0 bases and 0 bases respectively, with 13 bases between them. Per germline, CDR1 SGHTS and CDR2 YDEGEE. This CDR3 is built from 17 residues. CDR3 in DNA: TGTGCCAGCAGCTTGGCCGGGAGCTCATATAGCAATCAGCCCCAGCATTTT. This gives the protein CASSLAGSSYSNQPQHF. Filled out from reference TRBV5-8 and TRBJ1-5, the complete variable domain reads EAGVTQSPTHLIKTRGQQATLRCSPISGHTSVYWYQQALGLGLQFLLWYDEGEERNRGNFPPRFSGRQFPNYSSELNVNALELEDSALYLCASSLAGSSYSNQPQHFGDGTRLSIL.

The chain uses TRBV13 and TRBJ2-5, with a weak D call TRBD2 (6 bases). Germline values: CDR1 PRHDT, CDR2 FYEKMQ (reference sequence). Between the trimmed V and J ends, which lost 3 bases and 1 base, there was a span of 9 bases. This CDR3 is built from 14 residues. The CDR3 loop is CASSLDYSQETQYF. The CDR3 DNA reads TGTGCCAGCAGCTTGGACTACTCCCAAGAGACCCAGTACTTC.

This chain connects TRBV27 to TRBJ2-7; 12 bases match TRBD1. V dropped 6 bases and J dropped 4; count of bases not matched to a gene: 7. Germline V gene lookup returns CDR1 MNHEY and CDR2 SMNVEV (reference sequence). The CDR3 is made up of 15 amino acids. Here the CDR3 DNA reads TGTGCCAGCAGCCAGGGACAGGGGGCGAGGTACGAGCAGTACTTC. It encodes CASSQGQGARYEQYF.

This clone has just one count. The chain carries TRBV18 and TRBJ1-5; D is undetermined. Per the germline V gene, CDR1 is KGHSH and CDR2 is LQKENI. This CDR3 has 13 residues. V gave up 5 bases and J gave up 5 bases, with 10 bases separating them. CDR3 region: CASSTTIDQPQHF. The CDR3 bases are TGTGCCAGCTCAACTACCATTGATCAGCCCCAGCATTTT.

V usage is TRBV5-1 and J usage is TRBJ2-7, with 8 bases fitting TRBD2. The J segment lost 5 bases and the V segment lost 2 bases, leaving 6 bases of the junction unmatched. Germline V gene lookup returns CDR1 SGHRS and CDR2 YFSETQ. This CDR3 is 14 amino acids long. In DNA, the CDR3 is TGCGCCAGCAGCTTTAGCGGGGTTTATAACGAGCAGTACTTC. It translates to CASSFSGVYNEQYF.

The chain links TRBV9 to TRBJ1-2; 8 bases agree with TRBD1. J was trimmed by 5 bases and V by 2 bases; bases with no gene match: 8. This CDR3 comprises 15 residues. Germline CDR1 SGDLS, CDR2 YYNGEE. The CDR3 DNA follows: TGTGCCAGCAGCGTCTTTCTAACAGGGGGGTATGGCTACACCTTC. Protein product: CASSVFLTGGYGYTF.